This T cell receptor (beta chain) originates from a study of CD8 T cells in ankylosing spondylitis. TCRdb re-derived calls from the 5' RACE reads in MiXCR, one entry per CDR3 protein. Here the sample spans 700,000 to 1,000,000 distinct CDR3 sequences, about an eighth being singletons. Study results and limitations: Typical of ankylosing spondylitis blood, it appeared, was a TCR beta motif of fewer than ten highly homologous variants.

This clonotype was detected a few times. The target antigen is unknown. The source material was blood, either unsorted or a sorted T cell fraction (not recorded which). The TCR sequence derives from a male donor with ankylosing spondylitis.

CDR3: CASSQVGEGQPQHF. CDR3 DNA: TGTGCCAGCAGCCAAGTTGGGGAGGGTCAGCCCCAGCATTTT. The chain carries TRBV4-2 and TRBJ1-5; no firm D call. From germline, CDR1 is LGHNA and CDR2 YNFKEQ. The germline V and J ends were trimmed by 1 base and 6 bases, with 10 bases remaining between them. The CDR3 is made up of 14 amino acids.